This T cell receptor (beta chain) was captured in a study of cytomegalovirus exposure and HLA in healthy donors. Study-wide results and caveats: Productive rates of about 90% or about 30% were seen for most TCR beta V segments in an earlier analysis.

Between the trimmed V and J ends, which lost 4 bases and 2 bases, there was a span of 21 bases. Germline V gene sequence: CDR1 ENHRY, CDR2 SYGVKD. This CDR3 is 18 amino acids long. The PCR had 60 Vbeta and 13 Jbeta primers. Per the original data handling: Approximately 79 million unique TCR beta chains, 10 million to 13 million of them shared, were counted by a later analysis. The repertoire was sequenced with immunoSEQ multiplex PCR; TCRdb's copy has only in-frame clones and lacks some. The V and J calls and the clone size are those of that table, but D and trimming were determined from the DNA. The table lists some 150,000 clones, 60% to 80% of them singletons. Concerning this clone: Its antigen remains unidentified.

This sequence originates from a man between 60 and 75 years old in good health and CMV-seronegative. The gene calls are TRBV10-3 and TRBJ2-1; weak D call: TRBD2 (7 bases). The sample was PBMCs. The CDR3 protein is CAISGGGPSNNPYNEQFF. The CDR3, as DNA: TGTGCCATCAGTGGGGGGGGGCCTTCAAATAACCCCTACAATGAGCAGTTCTTC.